This T cell receptor (beta chain) originates from a study of beta chain features in type 1 diabetes. Overall study results and limits: The naive, central memory and Treg TCRB repertoires showed an apparent similarity that was greater among patients than among healthy donors. Individuals with type 1 diabetes displayed fewer insertions and more deletions at VDJ junctions. For patients and controls alike, PCR might favor shorter templates to the same degree.

Every isolated RNA sample was fully reverse transcribed, so sequencing captured expressed TCRB transcripts. Here immunoSEQ multiplex PCR was the method, and the copy in TCRdb shows in-frame clones only, minus some. The table has under 550,000 clones, 9.5% to 12% seen once; the top ten hold over 0.035%. Trimming shortened V by 0 bases and J by 2 bases, and 15 bases separated the two germline ends. The CDR3 spans 17 residues. Germline CDR1 SGDLS, CDR2 YYNGEE. Comment on this clone: Its specificity is unknown.

The clonotype comes from a young woman in good health. The V and J genes are TRBV9 and TRBJ1-5; D is undetermined. Specimen: naive CD4+ T cells from blood. The CDR3: CASSVGRDSGGNQPQHF. The CDR3 DNA reads TGTGCCAGCAGCGTAGGTCGGGATTCAGGCGGCAATCAGCCCCAGCATTTT.